One and the same sample provided the 18 T cell receptor beta chains below, sequenced in a study of T-cell reconstitution after alpha-beta-depleted transplantation in children. The authors prepared the TCRbeta library with unique molecular identifiers. TCRdb used MiXCR to reprocess the PCR reads, holding one entry per CDR3 protein. The table lists roughly 300,000 distinct CDR3 sequences, over 8% of them singletons. This material consisted of PBMCs from the stem cell graft donor, taken from the stem cell graft. These receptors were taken from a human donor who donated a stem cell graft to a child with SCID.

J is TRBJ2-1 and V is TRBV21-1; the table calls TRBD1, which could not be checked here. TRBV21-1 is a pseudogene segment. This CDR3 comprises 15 residues. The CDR3 is CASSPGTSRINEQFF. The CDR3 DNA follows: TGTGCCAGCAGTCCCGGGACATCGAGGATTAATGAGCAGTTCTTC.

This chain uses TRBV25-1 with TRBJ2-2; no firm D call. Germline assignment: CDR1 MGHDK and CDR2 SYGVNS. Trimming took off 6 bases at V and 2 bases at J, with 16 bases between the two ends. The CDR3 length is 16 residues. CDR3 protein: CASSPSNRPNTGELFF. CDR3 DNA: TGTGCCAGCAGCCCCAGCAACCGACCCAACACCGGGGAGCTGTTTTTT.

A word on this clonotype: A clone one base away is much larger, so this may be a read error. The CDR3 does not end in the conserved phenylalanine or tryptophan, so this is likely a read error. The chain couples TRBV12-3 or TRBV12-4 to TRBJ2-7; D not certain. The CDR3 is 11 residues long. The V gene lost 3 bases and the J gene lost 5 bases, with 5 bases spanning the gap. DNA for the CDR3: TGTGCCAGCAGTTTTGAGGACGAGCAGTACTTG. Its protein is CASSFEDEQYL.

This chain uses TRBV7-9 with TRBJ2-7; TRBD1 agrees at 9 bases. The CDR3 has 16 amino acids. Germline V CDR1 and CDR2: SEHNR, FQNEAQ (reference sequence). The trim removed 4 bases at V and 2 bases at J, leaving 9 bases unmatched. DNA for the CDR3: TGTGCCAGCAGCTCCCGACATGGGACAGGGACCTACGAGCAGTACTTC. This gives the protein CASSSRHGTGTYEQYF.

This clonotype was seen a handful of times. CDR3 bases: TGTGCCAGCAGTATTACCGGGACAGGGTGGTACACTGAAGCTTTCTTT. Protein product: CASSITGTGWYTEAFF. The rearrangement links TRBV25-1 to TRBJ1-1, with 9 bases that match TRBD1. Trimming took 5 bases from V and 3 from J; bases not matched to a gene: 10. There are 16 residues in the CDR3. Germline CDR1 reads MGHDK; CDR2 reads SYGVNS.

In the case of this clonotype: A much larger clone differs by one base, so this may be a read error. The rearrangement uses TRBV14 and TRBJ2-2; 7 bases match TRBD1. CDR1 is SGHDN, CDR2 FVKESK, per germline. This CDR3 comprises 15 residues. The CDR3 coding sequence is TGTGCCAGCAGCCAAGGAGGGGGCGGTACCGTGGAGCTGTTTTTT. Protein sequence: CASSQGGGGTVELFF.

V gene TRBV3-1 combines with J gene TRBJ2-7; D not certain. The CDR3 spans 15 residues. V was trimmed by 4 bases and J by 2 bases, leaving 15 bases between them. Germline V gene sequence: CDR1 LGHDT, CDR2 YNNKEL (reference sequence). Here the CDR3 DNA reads TGTGCCAGCAGCCCAAAGCTGGACGGTCCCTACGAGCAGTACTTC. This gives the protein CASSPKLDGPYEQYF.

This clonotype turned up a few times. The rearrangement links TRBV6-2 or TRBV6-3 to TRBJ2-1, with D uncertain. Germline V gene data show CDR1 as MNHEY and CDR2 as SVGEGT. Trimming stripped 8 bases from V and 0 bases from J, with 8 bases between. The CDR3 is made up of 13 amino acids. The CDR3 DNA is TGTGCCAGCGGGGAAAGCTCCTACAATGAGCAGTTCTTC. It specifies CASGESSYNEQFF.

In this sample, this clonotype turned up a few times. V and J are TRBV12-3 or TRBV12-4 and TRBJ2-3, with D perhaps matching TRBD2 (6 bases). The length of the CDR3 is 12 residues. V was trimmed by 7 bases and J by 5 bases, leaving 10 bases between them. The CDR3 loop reads CASMAGRDTQYF. CDR3 nucleotide sequence: TGTGCCAGCATGGCGGGACGAGATACGCAGTATTTT.

The chain couples TRBV12-3 or TRBV12-4 to TRBJ1-4, with TRBD1 as a possible D gene (6 bases). The CDR3 loop spans 15 amino acids. V was cut by 4 bases and J by 5 bases, with 14 bases left in between. The CDR3 region has the DNA TGTGCCAGCAGTTCTGCAGGGGCGGAAAATGAAAAACTGTTTTTT. Translated, it gives CASSSAGAENEKLFF.

This clonotype has at least ten counts. V is TRBV9 and J is TRBJ2-3; D gene unclear. The CDR3 has 13 residues. Germline V gene lookup returns CDR1 SGDLS and CDR2 YYNGEE. V lost 3 bases, J lost 4 bases, and 9 bases lay in between. The CDR3 protein is CASSATLPDTQYF. As DNA, the CDR3 is TGTGCCAGCAGCGCCACACTCCCAGATACGCAGTATTTT.

The gene calls are TRBV6-1 and TRBJ2-7; D may be TRBD1 or TRBD2 (5 bases each). The V gene lost 8 bases and the J gene lost 0 bases, with 26 bases spanning the gap. The CDR3 spans 18 residues. Germline V gives CDR1 MNHNS, CDR2 SASEGT. CDR3 loop: CASATQGLGTVSSYEQYF. Here the CDR3 DNA reads TGTGCCAGCGCCACCCAAGGCCTGGGGACGGTTAGCTCCTACGAGCAGTACTTC.

This clonotype has only a few counts. V and J are TRBV7-6 and TRBJ2-4; no definite D call. The CDR3 loop spans 15 amino acids. CDR1 and CDR2 (germline): SGHVS, FNYEAQ. V was clipped by 1 base and J by 1 base, with 8 bases between them. CDR3 bases: TGTGCCAGCAGCTTAGGTACTGGGGCCAAAAACATTCAGTACTTC. This translates into CASSLGTGAKNIQYF.

This clonotype was seen only a few times. This chain uses TRBV11-2 with TRBJ1-2; D is possibly TRBD1 (6 bases). The ends were cut back, 5 bases at V and 8 bases at J, with 18 bases in the middle. Per germline, CDR1 SGHAT and CDR2 FQNNGV. The CDR3 loop spans 14 amino acids. CDR3 bases: TGTGCCAGCAGCCCAGGGGAGTGGAAGTGGGGCTACACCTTC. This sequence encodes CASSPGEWKWGYTF.

The CDR3 nucleotides are TGTGCCATCAGTGACCCGGGGACAGCTGACACTGAAGCTTTCTTT. It encodes CAISDPGTADTEAFF. The chain employs TRBV10-3 and TRBJ1-1, with 7 bases matching TRBD1. Germline trimming cut 3 bases from V and 3 bases from J; bases unmatched to any gene: 7. The CDR3 runs 15 residues. Germline assignment: CDR1 ENHRY and CDR2 SYGVKD.

This clonotype was seen only a few times. The chain carries TRBV20-1 and TRBJ1-3; 7 bases agree with TRBD1. The CDR3 consists of 16 residues. The germline V gene encodes CDR1 DFQATT and CDR2 SNEGSKA (reference sequence). V shed 5 bases, J shed 0 bases, and the junction held 10 bases outside the gene matches. The DNA for the CDR3 is TGCAGTGCTCAGATTACCACAGGGGTCTCTGGAAACACCATATATTTT. Its translation: CSAQITTGVSGNTIYF.

At least ten counts were recorded for this clonotype. This sequence joins TRBV20-1 and TRBJ1-4; no firm D call. Per the germline V gene, CDR1 is DFQATT and CDR2 is SNEGSKA (reference sequence). The CDR3 length is 16 residues. V was trimmed by 6 bases and J by 1 base, leaving 18 bases between them. The chain's CDR3 is CSAPPVGVGTNEKLFF. Here the CDR3 DNA reads TGCAGTGCCCCCCCGGTCGGGGTTGGAACTAATGAAAAACTGTTTTTT.

This chain connects TRBV5-4 to TRBJ2-1; a possible D gene is TRBD1 (5 bases). Germline CDR1 is SGHNT and CDR2 is YYREEE (reference sequence). This CDR3 comprises 15 residues. V was clipped by 0 bases and J by 3 bases, with 10 bases between them. CDR3 protein: CASSLAGMGYNEQFF. CDR3 bases: TGTGCCAGCAGCTTGGCAGGGATGGGCTACAATGAGCAGTTCTTC.